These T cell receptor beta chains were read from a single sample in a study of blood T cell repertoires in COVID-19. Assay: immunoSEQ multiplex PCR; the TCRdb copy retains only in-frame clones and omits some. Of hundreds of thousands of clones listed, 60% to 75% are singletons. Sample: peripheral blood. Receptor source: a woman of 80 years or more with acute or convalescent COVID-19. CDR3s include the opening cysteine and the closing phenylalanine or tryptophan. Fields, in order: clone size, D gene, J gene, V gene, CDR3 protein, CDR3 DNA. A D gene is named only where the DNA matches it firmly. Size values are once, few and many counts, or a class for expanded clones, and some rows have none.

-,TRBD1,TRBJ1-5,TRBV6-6,CASSYSAPGGQPQHF,TGTGCCAGCAGTTACTCGGCGCCAGGGGGCCAGCCCCAGCATTTT
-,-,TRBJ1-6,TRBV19,CASSATVANSPLHF,TGTGCCAGTAGCGCGACAGTGGCAAATTCACCCCTCCACTTT
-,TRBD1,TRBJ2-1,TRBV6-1,CASSEGGQGTPTSHEQFF,TGTGCCAGCAGTGAGGGGGGACAGGGAACCCCTACGTCACATGAGCAGTTCTTC
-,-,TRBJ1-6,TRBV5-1,CASSPTGMGNSPLHF,TGCGCCAGCAGCCCTACAGGGATGGGTAATTCACCCCTCCACTTT
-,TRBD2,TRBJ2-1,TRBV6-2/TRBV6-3,CASSSTLAGLYNEQFF,TGTGCCAGCAGTTCCACCCTAGCGGGACTATACAATGAGCAGTTCTTC
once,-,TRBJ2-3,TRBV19,CASSITGMGTDTQYF,TGTGCCAGTAGTATCACAGGGATGGGGACAGATACGCAGTATTTT
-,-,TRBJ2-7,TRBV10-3,CAIRPGVSYEQYF,TGTGCCATCAGGCCCGGGGTCTCCTACGAGCAGTACTTC
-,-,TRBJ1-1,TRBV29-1,CSAETAHLNTEAFF,TGCAGCGCCGAGACAGCGCACCTGAACACTGAAGCTTTCTTT
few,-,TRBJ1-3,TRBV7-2,CASSADSGNTIYF,TGTGCCAGCAGCGCGGACTCTGGAAACACCATATATTTT
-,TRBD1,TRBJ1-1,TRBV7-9,CASSLTGGQGNTEAFF,TGTGCCAGCAGCCTTACAGGGGGCCAGGGGAACACTGAAGCTTTCTTT
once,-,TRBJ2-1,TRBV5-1,CASSPGGGLSVGEQFF,TGCGCCAGCAGTCCCGGTGGAGGGCTCTCGGTTGGTGAGCAGTTCTTC
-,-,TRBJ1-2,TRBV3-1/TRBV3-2,CASSQNSKSGGYTF,TGTGCCAGCAGCCAAAACTCTAAAAGCGGAGGCTACACCTTC
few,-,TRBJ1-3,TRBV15,CATSRGDSTPGNTIYF,TGTGCCACCAGCAGAGGAGATTCAACCCCTGGAAACACCATATATTTT
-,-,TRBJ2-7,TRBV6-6,CASSQQAYEQYF,TGTGCCAGCAGCCAACAGGCCTACGAGCAGTACTTC
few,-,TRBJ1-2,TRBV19,CASSIVLQGRNYGYTF,TGTGCCAGTAGTATTGTTTTACAGGGCAGGAACTATGGCTACACCTTC
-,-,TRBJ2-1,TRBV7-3,CASSLGTPNEQFF,TGTGCCAGCAGCTTAGGGACACCGAATGAGCAGTTCTTC
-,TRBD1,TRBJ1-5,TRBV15,CATRRQGGQPQHF,TGTGCCACCAGGAGACAGGGTGGGCAGCCCCAGCATTTT
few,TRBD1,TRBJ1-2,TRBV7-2,CASSLMQGAWGYTF,TGTGCCAGCAGCTTAATGCAGGGGGCCTGGGGCTACACCTTC
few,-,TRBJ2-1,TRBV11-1,CASSLGQRNEQFF,TGTGCCAGCAGCTTAGGCCAGAGGAATGAGCAGTTCTTC
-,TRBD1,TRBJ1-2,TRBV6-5,CASRQTGRWEGGYTF,TGTGCCAGCAGGCAGACAGGGCGGTGGGAAGGTGGCTACACCTTC
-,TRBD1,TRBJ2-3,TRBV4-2,CASSHRTPGQAGTDTQYF,TGTGCCAGCAGCCACAGGACCCCGGGACAGGCGGGCACAGATACGCAGTATTTT
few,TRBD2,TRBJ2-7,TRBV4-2,CASSRGRGTHYEQYF,TGTGCCAGCAGCCGAGGGCGGGGGACGCACTACGAGCAGTACTTC
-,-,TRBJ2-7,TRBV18,CASSPTESSEQYF,TGTGCCAGCTCACCTACAGAGTCCTCCGAGCAGTACTTC
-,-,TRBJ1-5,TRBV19,CASSIYEHNQPQHF,TGTGCCAGTAGTATTTACGAGCACAATCAGCCCCAGCATTTT
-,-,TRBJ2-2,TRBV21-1,CASNYRGTGELFF,TGTGCCAGCAATTACAGGGGGACCGGGGAGCTGTTTTTT